This T cell receptor (beta chain) was observed in a study of blood T cell repertoires in COVID-19. Study at large: Some COVID-19 samples were acute and others convalescent; all came from the United States, Italy and Spain.

Participants were aged roughly 18 to 90 years, lived in 20 to 25 US areas, and enrolled virtually. In the original workflow: Reference gene primer amplification gave nucleated cell count estimates. The repertoire was sequenced with immunoSEQ multiplex PCR; TCRdb's copy has only in-frame clones and lacks some. V, J and clone size derive from that table, while D and trimming were established from the DNA sequence. Of over 110,000 clones listed, 84% were seen once; the top ten hold 4.5% to 7%. J was trimmed by 5 bases and V by 2 bases; bases with no gene match: 9. Germline V gene sequence: CDR1 SEHNR, CDR2 FQNEAQ (reference sequence). The CDR3 is 15 residues long.

Sequencing input: PBMCs or T cells enriched from blood (not recorded which). The source of this sequence is a man between 35 and 55 years old with acute COVID-19. The V and J genes are TRBV7-9 and TRBJ2-7; 7 bases align to TRBD2. CDR3 sequence reads: CASSLWGGRGHEQYF. In DNA form, the CDR3 reads TGTGCCAGCAGCTTATGGGGGGGGAGAGGGCACGAGCAGTACTTC.